The 14 T cell receptor beta chains reported below all come from one sample, sequenced in a study of identical twins. TCRdb re-derived calls from the 5' RACE reads in MiXCR, one entry per CDR3 protein. The repertoire holds hundreds of thousands of distinct CDR3 sequences, with about 20% as singletons. This sample also appeared in a second study, on T cells expressing NK-cell markers.

Sequenced: PBMCs. These receptors all stem from a woman under 30 in good health.

This clonotype has only a few counts. This rearrangement joins TRBV20-1 to TRBJ2-7; D remains unclear. V lost 3 bases and J 2 bases, leaving 8 bases between the germline ends. CDR1 and CDR2 (germline): DFQATT, SNEGSKA (reference sequence). The CDR3 runs 12 residues. CDR3 DNA: TGCAGTGCTAGTCAGGTTCCCTACGAGCAGTACTTC. This translates into CSASQVPYEQYF.

This rearrangement joins TRBV11-2 to TRBJ2-3; 13 bases match TRBD2. This CDR3 spans 18 amino acids. CDR1 is SGHAT, CDR2 FQNNGV, per germline. J gave up 5 bases and V 5 bases, and 13 bases lay outside the gene matches. The CDR3 DNA sequence: TGTGCCAGCAGCGCCCTTACTAGCGGGAGGGCCTTCTTAGATACGCAGTATTTT. Encoded protein: CASSALTSGRAFLDTQYF.

This clonotype was seen more than once but under ten times. The CDR3, as DNA: TGTGCCAGCAGCCCGTCCCTCGAGCGGGAGCATGAGCAGTTCTTC. This gives the protein CASSPSLEREHEQFF. The chain carries TRBV7-8 and TRBJ2-1; 8 bases are a match to TRBD2. With V trimmed by 5 bases and J by 8 bases, 11 bases remained unmatched. This CDR3 comprises 15 residues. Germline V lookup: CDR1 SGHVS, CDR2 FQNEAQ.

This clonotype was counted a few times. The V call is TRBV12-3 or TRBV12-4, the J call TRBJ2-7; D not certain. The length of the CDR3 is 14 residues. V dropped 5 bases and J dropped 5 bases, with 16 bases sitting between them. CDR3 residues: CASSNPPGYHEQYF. CDR3 sequence (DNA): TGTGCCAGCAGTAACCCCCCGGGTTATCACGAGCAGTACTTC.

Ten or more counts support this clonotype. This chain uses TRBV12-3 or TRBV12-4 with TRBJ1-5; tentative D call: TRBD1 (6 bases). The CDR3 consists of 16 residues. Trimming took off 1 base at V and 2 bases at J, with 12 bases between the two ends. CDR3 region: CASSLGRGHGNQPQHF. Written as DNA, the CDR3 is TGTGCCAGCAGTTTAGGGCGGGGGCATGGCAATCAGCCCCAGCATTTT.

This clonotype was counted a few times. The J gene is TRBJ1-5, the V gene TRBV27; a weak D match, TRBD1 (5 bases). Trimming pared 6 bases from V and 3 bases from J, leaving 18 bases between. Germline CDR1 reads MNHEY; CDR2 reads SMNVEV (reference sequence). The CDR3 consists of 16 residues. The CDR3 loop reads CASRKGSGLPNQPQHF. CDR3 DNA: TGTGCCAGCAGGAAAGGGTCAGGGCTTCCCAATCAGCCCCAGCATTTT.

This clonotype came up a few times. The chain carries TRBV5-6 and TRBJ2-7; 14 bases agree with TRBD2. CDR1 and CDR2 (germline): SGHDT, YYEEEE. Germline trimming cut 0 bases from V and 1 base from J; bases unmatched to any gene: 3. The CDR3 spans 17 residues. CDR3 sequence: CASSLGLAGGISYEQYF. CDR3 nucleotides: TGTGCCAGCAGCTTGGGACTAGCGGGAGGGATTTCCTACGAGCAGTACTTC. Full variable domain (missing parts from reference TRBV5-6 and TRBJ2-7): DAGVTQSPTHLIKTRGQQVTLRCSPKSGHDTVSWYQQALGQGPQFIFQYYEEEERQRGNFPDRFSGHQFPNYSSELNVNALLLGDSALYLCASSLGLAGGISYEQYFGPGTRLTVT.

This clonotype was counted between two and nine times. J is TRBJ1-6 and V is TRBV12-3 or TRBV12-4; D may be TRBD1 (5 bases). V lost 4 bases to trimming and J lost 0 bases, with 13 bases between them. This CDR3 has 17 amino acids. Here the CDR3 reads CASSYRQPSSYNSPLHF. DNA for the CDR3: TGTGCCAGCAGTTATCGACAGCCGAGCTCCTATAATTCACCCCTCCACTTT.

This clonotype has ten or more counts. The chain combines TRBV24-1 with TRBJ2-3; no clear D. Trimming stripped 5 bases from V and 0 bases from J, with 2 bases between. CDR3 length: 12 residues. Germline V gene data show CDR1 as KGHDR and CDR2 as SFDVKD. For the CDR3, the DNA is TGTGCCACCAGTGCCAGCACAGATACGCAGTATTTT. It specifies CATSASTDTQYF.

This clonotype was detected only a few times. The rearrangement joins TRBV7-9 to TRBJ2-1; 15 bases match TRBD2. This CDR3 is built from 17 residues. Trimming removed 5 bases from V and 6 bases from J; junction bases left unmatched: 8. Germline assignment: CDR1 SEHNR and CDR2 FQNEAQ (reference sequence). CDR3 sequence reads: CASSLGLAGGTPNEQFF. As DNA, the CDR3 is TGTGCCAGCAGCCTGGGACTAGCGGGGGGTACACCCAATGAGCAGTTCTTC. Supplemented by reference TRBV7-9 and TRBJ2-1, the full variable domain reads DTGVSQNPRHKITKRGQNVTFRCDPISEHNRLYWYRQTLGQGPEFLTYFQNEAQLEKSRLLSDRFSAERPKGSFSTLEIQRTEQGDSAMYLCASSLGLAGGTPNEQFFGPGTRLTVL.

The chain recombines TRBV5-1 with TRBJ2-1; TRBD2 is a possible D gene (5 bases). V lost 4 bases to trimming and J lost 2 bases, with 10 bases between them. The CDR3 is 14 amino acids. Germline values: CDR1 SGHRS, CDR2 YFSETQ. This CDR3 reads CASSTELAYNEQFF. CDR3 sequence (DNA): TGCGCCAGCAGCACGGAACTAGCCTACAATGAGCAGTTCTTC.

This clonotype was counted only a few times. The chain couples TRBV7-9 to TRBJ2-3, with D perhaps matching TRBD1 or TRBD2 (6 bases each). Germline loops: CDR1 SEHNR, CDR2 FQNEAQ (reference sequence). Trimming pared 4 bases from V and 14 bases from J, leaving 16 bases between. The CDR3 is 12 residues long. The CDR3 DNA sequence: TGTGCCAGCAGCTGGGGGGCCGCACAGATGTATTTT. This sequence encodes CASSWGAAQMYF. Together with reference TRBV7-9 and TRBJ2-3, the CDR3 gives the full variable domain: DTGVSQNPRHKITKRGQNVTFRCDPISEHNRLYWYRQTLGQGPEFLTYFQNEAQLEKSRLLSDRFSAERPKGSFSTLEIQRTEQGDSAMYLCASSWGAAQMYFGPGTRLTVL.

This clonotype was observed a few times. This chain uses TRBV10-3 with TRBJ2-2; D is uncertain. The germline CDR1 and CDR2 sequences are ENHRY and SYGVKD. The CDR3 consists of 13 residues. Trimming left V 1 base short and J 5 bases short, with 5 bases between. DNA for the CDR3: TGTGCCATCAGTGAGTTCGGTACCGGGGAGCTGTTTTTT. It codes for CAISEFGTGELFF.

The chain is built from TRBV25-1 and TRBJ2-7; 9 bases are shared with TRBD1. There are 14 residues in the CDR3. Losses at the gene ends were 10 bases for V and 4 bases for J; bases not matched to a gene: 11. From germline, CDR1 is MGHDK and CDR2 SYGVNS. Here the CDR3 DNA reads TGTGCCACCCCTACGGGACAGGGATTATACGAGCAGTACTTC. It translates to CATPTGQGLYEQYF.